Shown below are 6 T cell receptor beta chains from a single sample sequenced in a study of a mutant IDH1 vaccine in newly diagnosed glioma. Time point specified: baseline, week 1 (first vaccination visit). Treatment in this sample: pre-vaccination baseline after standard-of-care therapy. Data came from immunoSEQ multiplex PCR; TCRdb stores just in-frame clones and leaves some out. This repertoire shows 50,000 to 75,000 clones, 75% to 95% found once; its top ten account for roughly 2.5%. Sequencing used PBMCs, obtained from a glioma patient treated with radiotherapy, temozolomide or both. All receptors come from a man between 50 and 59 years old with glioma.

The J gene is TRBJ1-4, the V gene TRBV15, with D tentatively TRBD1 (6 bases). CDR3 length: 15 amino acids. CDR1 and CDR2 from the germline V gene are LNHNV and YYDKDF (reference sequence). V lost 5 bases to trimming and J lost 0 bases, with 10 bases between them. This CDR3 is CATSPRQATNEKLFF. The CDR3 bases are TGTGCCACCAGCCCCAGACAGGCAACTAATGAAAAACTGTTTTTT.

V and J are TRBV2 and TRBJ2-7, with TRBD2 identical over 11 bases. V lost 6 bases and J lost 2; bases outside the gene matches: 3. Germline CDR1 reads SNHLY; CDR2 reads FYNNEI. This CDR3 has 14 residues. The CDR3 DNA reads as TGTGCCAGCAGGCGACTAGCGGGGACCTACGAGCAGTACTTC. Translation gives CASRRLAGTYEQYF. Looking up the rest from reference TRBV2 and TRBJ2-7 gives the full variable domain: EPEVTQTPSHQVTQMGQEVILRCVPISNHLYFYWYRQILGQKVEFLVSFYNNEISEKSEIFDDQFSVERPDGSNFTLKIRSTKLEDSAMYFCASRRLAGTYEQYFGPGTRLTVT.

V is TRBV19 and J is TRBJ2-1, with TRBD2 identical over 13 bases. The CDR3 runs to 19 residues. V was pared by 3 bases and J by 5 bases, with 13 bases of the junction left unmatched. Germline loops: CDR1 LNHDA, CDR2 SQIVND (reference sequence). The CDR3, as DNA: TGTGCCAGTAGTATTCGGACTAGCGGGAGAACAAACTTAGACAATGAGCAGTTCTTC. It translates to CASSIRTSGRTNLDNEQFF.

The chain employs TRBV5-1 and TRBJ1-3, with 9 bases lining up with TRBD1. Germline assignment: CDR1 SGHRS and CDR2 YFSETQ. The trim removed 4 bases at V and 4 bases at J, leaving 6 bases unmatched. This CDR3 is 15 amino acids long. CDR3 in DNA: TGCGCCAGCAGCGAAGGACAGGGGATGGGAAACACCATATATTTT. This encodes CASSEGQGMGNTIYF.

The rearrangement uses TRBV28 and TRBJ1-5, with D uncertain. The CDR3 covers 13 residues. Trimming pared 11 bases from V and 6 bases from J, leaving 17 bases between. Per germline, CDR1 MDHEN and CDR2 SYDVKM. The CDR3 DNA reads as TGTGCCCATCGCGGACCGACTCGTCAGCCCCAGCATTTT. It specifies CAHRGPTRQPQHF.

V and J are TRBV7-2 and TRBJ2-3; no clear D. V was clipped by 5 bases and J by 1 base, with 16 bases between them. Germline V gives CDR1 SGHTA, CDR2 FQGNSA. The CDR3 sequence is 16 residues long. The CDR3 spells CASSDRARGRTDTQYF. The CDR3 nucleotides are TGTGCCAGCAGCGACCGGGCCCGAGGTCGCACAGATACGCAGTATTTT.